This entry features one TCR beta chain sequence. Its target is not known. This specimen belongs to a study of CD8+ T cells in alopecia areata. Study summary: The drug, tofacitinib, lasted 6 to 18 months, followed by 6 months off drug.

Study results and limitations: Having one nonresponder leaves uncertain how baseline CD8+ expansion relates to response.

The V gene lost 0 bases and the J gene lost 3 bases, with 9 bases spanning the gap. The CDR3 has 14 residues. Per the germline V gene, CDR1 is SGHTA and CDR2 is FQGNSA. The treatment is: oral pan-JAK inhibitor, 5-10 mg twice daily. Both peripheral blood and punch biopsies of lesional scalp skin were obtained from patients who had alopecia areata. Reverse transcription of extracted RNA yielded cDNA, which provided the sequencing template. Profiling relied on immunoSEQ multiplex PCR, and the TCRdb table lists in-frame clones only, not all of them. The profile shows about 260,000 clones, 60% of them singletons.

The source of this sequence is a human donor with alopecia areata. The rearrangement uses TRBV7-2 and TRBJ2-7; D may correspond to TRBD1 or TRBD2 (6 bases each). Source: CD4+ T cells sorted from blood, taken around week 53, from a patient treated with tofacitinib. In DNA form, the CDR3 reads TGTGCCAGCAGCTTAGCGGGGGGCGTCTACGAGCAGTACTTC. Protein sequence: CASSLAGGVYEQYF.